This TCR beta chain stems from a study of T cell repertoires in cytomegalovirus infection. Study context: Both CMV infection and a matching HLA type were indicated by public TCR beta signatures. Study conclusions and caveats: The ex vivo response was dominated by HLA-C-restricted CMV-specific TCR beta clonotypes. CMV carriers having the relevant HLA were flagged by cumulative public TCR beta family frequency.

TCRdb used MiXCR to reprocess the reads, holding one entry per CDR3 protein. The data hold 400,000 or so distinct CDR3 sequences, with 30% to 40% observed a single time. The CDR3 contains 12 residues. V was clipped by 4 bases and J by 9 bases; unmatched bases: 3. CDR1 and CDR2 (germline): SGHVS, FNYEAQ. At least ten counts were recorded for this clonotype. Its antigen is unidentified. The sequence came from a human donor in good health (CMV status not recorded). Some clones in this sample may be carry-over from other donors' samples. Specimen: PBMCs. The chain joins TRBV7-6 to TRBJ2-1, with 7 bases lining up with TRBD1. The DNA of the CDR3 is TGTGCCAGCAGCTCGAAGGGGGCTGAGCAGTTCTTC. It specifies CASSSKGAEQFF.